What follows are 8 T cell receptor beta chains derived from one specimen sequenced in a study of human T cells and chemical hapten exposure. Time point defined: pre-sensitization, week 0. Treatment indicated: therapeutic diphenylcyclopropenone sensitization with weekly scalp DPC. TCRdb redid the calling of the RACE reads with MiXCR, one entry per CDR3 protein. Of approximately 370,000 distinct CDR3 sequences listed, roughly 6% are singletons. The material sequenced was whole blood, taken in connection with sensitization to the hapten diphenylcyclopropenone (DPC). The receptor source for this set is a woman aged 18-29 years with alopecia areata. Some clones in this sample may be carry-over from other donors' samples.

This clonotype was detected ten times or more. CDR3: CASSLATGAQYF. The DNA of the CDR3 is TGTGCCAGCAGCTTAGCGACTGGAGCGCAGTATTTT. The V gene is TRBV7-9, the J gene TRBJ2-3, with D unresolved. The CDR3 totals 12 residues. CDR1 and CDR2 (germline): SEHNR, FQNEAQ (reference sequence). V was clipped by 0 bases and J by 10 bases, with 8 bases between them.

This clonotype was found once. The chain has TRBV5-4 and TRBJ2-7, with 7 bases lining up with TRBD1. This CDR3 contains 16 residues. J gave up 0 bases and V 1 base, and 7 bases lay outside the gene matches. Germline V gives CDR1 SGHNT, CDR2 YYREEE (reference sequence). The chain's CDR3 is CASSLTGALLSYEQYF. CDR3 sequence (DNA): TGTGCCAGCAGCTTGACAGGGGCCCTGCTCTCCTACGAGCAGTACTTC.

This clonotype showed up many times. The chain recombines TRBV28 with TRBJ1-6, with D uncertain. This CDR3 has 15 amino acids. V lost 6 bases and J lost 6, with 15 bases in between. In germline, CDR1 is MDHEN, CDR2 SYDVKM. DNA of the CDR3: TGTGCCAGCAGCTCCATTGGGTGGCGTAATTCACCCCTCCACTTT. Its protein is CASSSIGWRNSPLHF.

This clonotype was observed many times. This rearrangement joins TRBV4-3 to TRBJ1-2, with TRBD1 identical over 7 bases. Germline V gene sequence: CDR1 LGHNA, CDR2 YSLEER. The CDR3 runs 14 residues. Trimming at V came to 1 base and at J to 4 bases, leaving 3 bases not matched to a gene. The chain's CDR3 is CASSQGEGAYGYTF. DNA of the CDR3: TGCGCCAGCAGCCAAGGCGAGGGGGCCTATGGCTACACCTTC.

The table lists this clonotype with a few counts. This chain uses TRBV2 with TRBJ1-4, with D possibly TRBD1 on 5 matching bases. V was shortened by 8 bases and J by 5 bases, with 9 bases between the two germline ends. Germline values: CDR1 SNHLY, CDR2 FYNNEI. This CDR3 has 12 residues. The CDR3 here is CASGTVNEKLFF. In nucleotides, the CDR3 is TGTGCCAGCGGGACCGTGAATGAAAAACTGTTTTTT. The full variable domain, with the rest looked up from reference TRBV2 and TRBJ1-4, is EPEVTQTPSHQVTQMGQEVILRCVPISNHLYFYWYRQILGQKVEFLVSFYNNEISEKSEIFDDQFSVERPDGSNFTLKIRSTKLEDSAMYFCASGTVNEKLFFGSGTQLSVL.

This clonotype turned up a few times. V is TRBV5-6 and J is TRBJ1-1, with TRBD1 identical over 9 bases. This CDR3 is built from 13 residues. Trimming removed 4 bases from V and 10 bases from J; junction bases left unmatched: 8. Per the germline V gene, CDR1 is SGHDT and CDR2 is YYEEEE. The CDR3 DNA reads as TGTGCCAGCAGCGTAGGGACAGGGAGATCAGCTTTCTTT. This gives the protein CASSVGTGRSAFF.

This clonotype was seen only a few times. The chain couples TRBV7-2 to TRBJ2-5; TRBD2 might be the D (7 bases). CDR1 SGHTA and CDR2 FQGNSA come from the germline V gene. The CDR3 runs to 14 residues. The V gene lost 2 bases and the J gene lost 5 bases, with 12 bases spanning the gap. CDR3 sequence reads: CASSLNGGRETQYF. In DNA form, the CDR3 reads TGTGCCAGCAGCTTAAACGGGGGGCGGGAGACCCAGTACTTC.

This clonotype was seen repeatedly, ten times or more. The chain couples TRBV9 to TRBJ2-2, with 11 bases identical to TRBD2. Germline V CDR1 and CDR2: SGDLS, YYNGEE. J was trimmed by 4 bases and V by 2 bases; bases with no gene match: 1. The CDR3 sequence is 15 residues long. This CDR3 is CASSVGTSGTGELFF. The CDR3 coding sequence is TGTGCCAGCAGCGTGGGGACTAGCGGCACCGGGGAGCTGTTTTTT.